This T cell receptor (beta chain) emerged from a study of blood T cell repertoires in COVID-19. At the level of the study: T cells, B-cell-depleted T cells, or PBMCs supplied cDNA or gDNA.

There are 13 residues in the CDR3. V was shortened by 6 bases and J by 4 bases, with 9 bases between the two germline ends. Assay: immunoSEQ multiplex PCR; the TCRdb copy retains only in-frame clones and omits some. The sample includes approximately 100,000 clones, roughly 80% seen only once; the top ten take about 4.5%. The chain couples TRBV12-3 or TRBV12-4 to TRBJ2-2, with D unclear. The source is a man aged 55 to 70 with acute or convalescent COVID-19. Sequenced sample: peripheral blood. The DNA for the CDR3 is TGTGCCAGCAGCGGGTCCCTCACCGGGGAGCTGTTTTTT. It specifies CASSGSLTGELFF.